This TCR beta chain was obtained from a study of blood T cell repertoires in COVID-19. Sequencing was performed with immunoSEQ multiplex PCR; in TCRdb, only in-frame clones are kept and a portion is missing. The sample includes 250,000 to 350,000 clones, 65% to 85% seen only once; the top ten take roughly 1.5%. This receptor was obtained from a human donor with COVID-19, enrolled during active disease. The donor label of this sample is uncertain. The sample taken for sequencing was peripheral blood.

CDR3 coding DNA: TGCGCCAGCAGCCAAGAGCGATCGGCCCCGGGGTACAATGAGCAGTTCTTC. Translation: CASSQERSAPGYNEQFF. The chain employs TRBV4-3 and TRBJ2-1, with a possible D match to TRBD2 (5 bases). The V end lost 0 bases, the J end lost 4 bases, and 16 bases lay between the germline ends. The CDR3 loop spans 17 amino acids. Germline V lookup: CDR1 LGHNA, CDR2 YSLEER.